This note documents a single TCR beta chain sequence. Constant-region priming of roughly 0.45 ug total RNA yielded TCR beta cDNA. Slightly modified ARM-PCR served as the procedure for the TCR beta libraries. These libraries came from three rounds of nested multiplex PCR. TRBV1-TRBV30 forward primers paired with a C-beta reverse primer drove the first two PCR rounds, about 11 cycles each. Via MiXCR, TCRdb re-called the multiplex PCR reads, giving one row per CDR3 protein. The data hold 40,000 to 60,000 distinct CDR3 sequences, with roughly 70% observed a single time. Germline lookup yields CDR1 MNHNS and CDR2 SASEGT. The CDR3 length is 13 residues. The V gene lost 6 bases and the J gene lost 17 bases, with 22 bases spanning the gap. This sample was included in a study of tumor-infiltrating lymphocytes in primary liver carcinoma. Across the study: Men as well as women, aged 30 to 69 years, made up the patients.

Unsorted bulk tissue (roughly 19-31 mg) underwent RNA and DNA co-extraction. The study sampled five separate regions from each tumor. Specimen: liver tumor tissue from sampling region 5. Subset described: tumor region T5, tumor centre. The receptor was isolated from a man aged 35-49 years with primary liver carcinoma and hepatitis B virus infection. The chain is built from TRBV6-1 and TRBJ1-4; no clear D. The CDR3 sequence: CASRNRERERLFF. In DNA, the CDR3 is TGTGCCAGCAGGAATCGGGAGAGGGAAAGACTCTTTTTT.